What follows is one TCR beta chain and its context. Its antigen remains unidentified. The DNA ends 3 residues before the CDR3 does, and the rest of the CDR3 is filled in from the germline J gene. The data stem from a study of T cells in women clearing cervical HPV infection. Study outcomes and limitations: TRBV6-7 relative abundance averaged approximately 0.11% in cases and approximately 0.15% in controls.

CDR1 and CDR2 (germline): SGHAT, FQNNGV. CDR3 length equals 15 residues. The data were produced by immunoSEQ multiplex PCR, yet TCRdb's version contains in-frame clones alone and is incomplete. The sample includes about 31,000 clones. Sequencing input: blood buffy coat. The gene calls are TRBV11-2 and TRBJ1-2; the match to TRBD1 covers 7 bases. The receptor was isolated from a woman between 18 and 70 years old with a cervical HPV16 infection that either progressed to CIN3+ or cleared (not recorded which). CDR3 sequence: CASSLDEGRGHGYTF. Incomplete CDR3 DNA: TGTGCCAGCAGCTTAGATGAGGGGAGGGGGCACGGC.